This T cell receptor (beta chain) is from a study of CD8+CD57+ T cells in acquired aplastic anemia. Turning to the study itself: DNA recovered from sorted CD4+ and CD8+ cells had a mean of approximately 3.4 ug. Study observations and caveats: Researchers report that fewer than 30 CD8+ CDR3 sequences appeared in both patients and controls.

The V gene's germline CDR1 is SNHLY and CDR2 FYNNEI. This CDR3 spans 14 amino acids. The V end was cut by 6 bases, the J end by 0 bases, with 12 bases between. Notes on this clonotype: Its matching antigen is unknown.

CDR3 and TCR beta VDJ profiling relied on genomic DNA as the template. TCRdb independently ran MiXCR on the reads; one entry per CDR3 protein. The data show approximately 190,000 distinct CDR3 sequences, just under 50% seen once. Patients selected for sequencing had displayed CD8+CD57+ cell expansion by flow cytometry. Severe acquired aplastic anemia was diagnosed in all patients. Sequenced input: sorted CD4+, CD8+, or CD8+CD57+ T cells (not recorded which) from PBMCs. The TCR originated in a human donor with aplastic anemia. The chain combines TRBV2 with TRBJ2-7; tentatively, D is TRBD1 (6 bases). The CDR3 here is CASSAGAGSYEQYF. The CDR3 DNA sequence: TGTGCCAGCAGCGCAGGGGCAGGCTCCTACGAGCAGTACTTC.